This T cell receptor beta chain was sequenced in a study of blood T cell repertoires in COVID-19 (TCRdb year 2020). Context from the whole study: Samples covering the acute and convalescent phases of COVID-19 were provided by collaborators in the United States, Italy and Spain. Nearly every sample came with metadata listing a de-identified subject ID, COVID-19 status, age in years and sex. The repertoires were released in a freely available public database meant as a resource for research on the immune response to SARS-CoV-2. The prospective study material was composed of cDNA or gDNA derived from T cells, B-cell-depleted T cells, or PBMCs. The dataset comprised deeply sampled blood TCRbeta repertoires from subjects exposed to, actively infected with, or recovered from COVID-19. HLA class I and class II types, where available, came from metadata supplied by the sample provider rather than from assay-based typing. Samples were obtained from the ongoing ImmuneRACE study (first 160 participants) and from roughly 1,300 subjects provided by 6 global collaborators. General study outcomes and caveats: The quantity of clinical and demographic metadata differed by source and by participant and was supplied without curation.

A word on this clone: The antigen it recognizes is unknown. No base-level quality is on record; no much larger clone is a single base apart.

From V the trimming removes 3 bases and from J it removes 5 bases, while the gene matches leave 12 bases of the junction unaccounted for. In the germline V gene, CDR1 corresponds to MDHEN and CDR2 to SYDVKM. Inclusive of the bounding cysteine and phenylalanine, the CDR3 is 16 residues long. Just the 48-base CDR3 DNA is kept, in frame starting at base 1. The immunoSEQ Assay, a bias-controlled multiplex PCR, was used to amplify TCRbeta CDR3 regions from genomic DNA. As for the authors' bioinformatics: The number of nucleated cells in each sample was estimated by amplification of reference gene primers within the assay. Sequence reads were collapsed and filtered to measure the absolute abundance of every unique TCRbeta CDR3 rearrangement. For each sample, productive Simpson clonality was calculated as the square root of Simpson's diversity index over productive rearrangements. Imported from immuneACCESS, the table was reduced by TCRdb to in-frame sequences with V and J called. These copies leave out some clones; in studies compared against another copy, an unresolved V gene accounts for under half, and the cause of the remainder is not known. V, J and clone size are those of that table, while D and trimming were read from the DNA. This sample is represented by fewer than 200,000 clones; 85% of them were singletons. In total, the top ten clones hold approximately 8.1% of the sample.

In Seattle, one collaborating source enrolled patients while the infection was active and tracked those patients longitudinally over the course of disease. Whole blood was collected in K2EDTA tubes by collaborating institutions according to the institutions' own protocols. Collaborator samples were shipped for TCRbeta analysis as frozen whole blood, isolated PBMCs, or DNA extracted from either sample type. The chain employs TRBV28 and TRBJ1-2; 7 central nucleotides agree with TRBD1. The source is an elderly woman with COVID-19, enrolled during active disease. Specimen: peripheral blood. The DNA is as follows: TGTGCCAGCAGTTTCCCCCGGGACAGCGAGGGGTATGGCTACACCTTC. Translated, this gives CASSFPRDSEGYGYTF.